This T cell receptor (beta chain) emerged from a study of cytomegalovirus exposure and HLA in healthy donors. The PCR contained 60 Vbeta and 13 Jbeta primers. Data came from immunoSEQ multiplex PCR; TCRdb stores just in-frame clones and leaves some out. The sample includes roughly 140,000 clones, just under 85% of them seen just once. The CDR3 has 14 residues. V shed 5 bases and J shed 0 bases, with 8 bases lying between them. Per germline, CDR1 WSHSY and CDR2 SAAADI. The rearrangement uses TRBV10-2 and TRBJ1-5; weak D call: TRBD1 (5 bases). This TCR came from a man between 35 and 55 years old in good health and CMV-seropositive. The sample taken for sequencing was PBMCs. Here the CDR3 reads CASSRDSSNQPQHF. The CDR3 nucleotides read TGCGCCAGCAGTCGAGACAGTAGCAATCAGCCCCAGCATTTT.